This T cell receptor beta chain was obtained from a study of Ad26.COV2.S vaccination and SARS-CoV-2 variants (dated by TCRdb to the early 2020s). About the study as a whole: Vaccine-arm donors came from COV1001, a multicentre, randomized, double-blind, placebo-controlled phase I-IIa trial of Ad26.COV2.S in healthy adults. Ad26.COV2.S was administered intramuscularly at 5 x 10^10 or 1 x 10^11 viral particles, either as a single shot or as two shots given 56 days apart. Sequencing of the TCRbeta repertoire served to evaluate the specificity and breadth of SARS-CoV-2-reactive T cell receptors following Ad26.COV2.S vaccination. A total of approximately 30 samples were included in the TCR-sequenced set, comprising 19 Ad26.COV2.S vaccine recipients, 5 placebo recipients and 8 SARS-CoV-2 convalescent individuals. Trial participants were randomized into five groups of five: low-dose or high-dose Ad26.COV2.S given once or twice, or placebo on both occasions. Investigators remained blinded to trial group allocation during experiments and outcome assessment. Results the study describes overall, beyond this receptor: After vaccination, spike-specific CD8+ and CD4+ T cell responses were reported to show substantial breadth. Vaccine and placebo recipients had comparable non-spike TCR breadth, which fits with the vaccine containing only spike. Comparing responses between vaccine doses or regimens was not something the study was powered to do. It was noted by the authors that total T cell responses may have been underestimated by the TCR breadth and depth analyses. Higher spike-specific TCR breadth was observed in Ad26.COV2.S recipients than in placebo recipients (P = 0.0014).

About this clone: Its antigen remains undetermined. No much larger clone is present one base from it, and per-base qualities are unavailable.

The immunoSEQ Assay was used to sequence TCRbeta CDR3 regions. After extraction, genomic DNA underwent amplification by bias-controlled multiplex PCR, followed by high-throughput sequencing. The original pipeline was this. To quantify the absolute abundance of every unique TCRbeta CDR3 region, sequences were collapsed and filtered. T cell fraction was estimated by normalizing TCRbeta template counts to usable DNA, which was measured by amplifying reference genes present in all nucleated cells. Repertoire TCRs were annotated as SARS-CoV-2-specific when V gene, CDR3 amino acid sequence and J gene were exactly matched to a known reactive TCR set. The reference SARS-CoV-2 TCR set was derived from MIRA and filtered for enrichment in COVID-19-positive ImmuneCODE repertoires, a step that removed public or cross-reactive TCRs. Using the MIRA antigens, annotated TCRs were further analysed by specific ORF or by position within an ORF. Breadth was defined as the number of annotated unique rearrangements divided by the total number of unique productive rearrangements, and depth was defined as the summed frequency of the annotated unique rearrangements. TCR breadth was compared between groups using two-sided Wilcoxon rank-sum tests. TCRdb took over this immuneACCESS table, retaining in-frame rearrangements with V and J assigned. Such tables are incomplete; in checked studies, under half of the missing clones stem from an unresolved V gene, and the remainder is unexplained. V and J calls and clone size are as listed in that table; D and trimming were resolved from the DNA. Present in this sample are 350,000 to 450,000 clones, 92% of which were seen just once. Around 1.7% of the sample belongs to the ten largest clones.

Interpreted using the paper, the treatment or condition label stands for: 15 to 20 received Ad26.COV2.S at low or high dose, single or two shots; a few received placebo; per-sample allocation not given. Repertoires of vaccine and placebo recipients were sequenced from samples taken on day 63 after the first injection. In Cohort 1b, fewer than 30 adults aged 18-55 years were enrolled at a single site in Boston, USA, between 29 July and 7 August 2020. Ad26.COV2.S consisted of a replication-incompetent adenovirus type 26 vector by which a prefusion-stabilized SARS-CoV-2 spike protein from the original Wuhan strain was expressed. Sequences MNHNY (CDR1) and SVGAGI (CDR2) are obtained from the germline V gene (reference sequence). The CDR3 measures 14 amino acids from cysteine to phenylalanine. Just CDR3 DNA is preserved here, 42 bases in frame from base 1. V gives up 3 bases and J gives up 3 bases, and the segment between their germline ends measures 12 bases.

The source material was peripheral blood, sampled in a trial of Ad26.COV2.S vaccine versus placebo. This chain is built from TRBV6-6 and TRBJ2-7, and TRBD1 may be the D gene, going by 7 matching bases. The TCR was taken from a person between 18 and 65 years old who received the Ad26.COV2.S COVID-19 vaccine or a placebo. Read as DNA, the sequence is TGTGCCAGCAGTTATGCGGGACAGTACTACGAGCAGTACTTC. This yields the protein CASSYAGQYYEQYF.